This T cell receptor (beta chain) came from a study of OX40 agonist ivuxolimab in advanced cancers. Background on the study: The dose-escalation cohort was around 83% male, with a mean age of 60 years, ranging about 20 to 79. General study points: There was clonal expansion of CD4+ and CD8+ blood T cells by week 6 at 0.1 to 3.0 mg/kg. It was also the case that some nonresponders had low normalized T-cell clonal expansion.

Germline V gene sequence: CDR1 MNHEY, CDR2 SMNVEV (reference sequence). This CDR3 spans 16 amino acids. V lost 3 bases, J lost 4 bases, and 18 bases lay in between. Generated by immunoSEQ multiplex PCR, the TCRdb table keeps only in-frame clones and is missing some. The data hold roughly 46,000 clones, with 88% observed a single time. Turning to this clone: Its antigen is unidentified.

Enrollment shut out patients with autoimmune disease history or systemic immunosuppression. Sequences were derived from CD4+ or CD8+ T cells sorted from blood, sampled in a trial of the OX40 agonist ivuxolimab. The receptor was isolated from an adult with an advanced solid tumor such as melanoma, head and neck, liver or kidney cancer. The chain couples TRBV27 to TRBJ1-1; maybe TRBD1 (5 bases). The CDR3 DNA sequence: TGTGCCAGCAGTTTGGAGTTAGCAGGGTTCGGCACTGAAGCTTTCTTT. Its protein product is CASSLELAGFGTEAFF.